The rows below give T cell receptor beta chains drawn from one sample of a study of blood T cell repertoires in COVID-19. Using immunoSEQ multiplex PCR, the repertoire was profiled, and TCRdb retains in-frame clones only, with some absent. This repertoire shows fewer than 110,000 clones, around 83% found once; its top ten account for about 4.5%. Material: peripheral blood. These receptors originate from a man in his 70s with acute or convalescent COVID-19. The CDR3 runs from the conserved cysteine through the conserved F or W. Each record gives: D gene, clone size, V gene, J gene, CDR3 DNA, CDR3 protein. The D gene is left open where the match is weak. Size is stated for part of the rows, as once, few or many counts, or as a class when the clone is expanded.

D gene: TRBD1
clone size: few
V gene: TRBV11-3
J gene: TRBJ2-1
CDR3 DNA: TGTGCCAGCAGCTACAGGGGCGGAAACAATGAGCAGTTCTTC
CDR3 protein: CASSYRGGNNEQFF

D gene: -
clone size: few
V gene: TRBV24-1
J gene: TRBJ2-2
CDR3 DNA: TGTGCCACCAGTGATTGGGGCTTCGCGAACACCGGGGAGCTGTTTTTT
CDR3 protein: CATSDWGFANTGELFF

D gene: TRBD2
clone size: -
V gene: TRBV19
J gene: TRBJ2-6
CDR3 DNA: TGTGCCAGTAGTACCCTTAGCGGGGGGGCCCCTGGGGCCAACGTCCTGACTTTC
CDR3 protein: CASSTLSGGAPGANVLTF

D gene: TRBD2
clone size: -
V gene: TRBV5-1
J gene: TRBJ2-2
CDR3 DNA: TGCGCCAGCAGCCGCAAGACTAGCGGGGGGGCGGACACCGGGGAGCTGTTTTTT
CDR3 protein: CASSRKTSGGADTGELFF

D gene: -
clone size: -
V gene: TRBV7-2
J gene: TRBJ2-2
CDR3 DNA: TGTGCCAGCAGCTTACGACAGATGAAGAACACCGGGGAGCTGTTTTTT
CDR3 protein: CASSLRQMKNTGELFF

D gene: TRBD1
clone size: once
V gene: TRBV7-8
J gene: TRBJ1-5
CDR3 DNA: TGTGCCAGCAGCTTAGGTCTCAGGGGGCGCGATCAGCCCCAGCATTTT
CDR3 protein: CASSLGLRGRDQPQHF

D gene: -
clone size: -
V gene: TRBV15
J gene: TRBJ2-1
CDR3 DNA: TGTGCCACCAGCAGGGCAGGGATCCCTGAGCAGTTCTTC
CDR3 protein: CATSRAGIPEQFF

D gene: -
clone size: -
V gene: TRBV6-5
J gene: TRBJ2-7
CDR3 DNA: TGTGCCAGCAGGACATATGTGAACGAGCAGTACTTC
CDR3 protein: CASRTYVNEQYF

D gene: -
clone size: -
V gene: TRBV19
J gene: TRBJ1-3
CDR3 DNA: TGTGCCAGTAGTATCGCCGGGACAAATGGAAACACCATATATTTT
CDR3 protein: CASSIAGTNGNTIYF

D gene: TRBD1
clone size: -
V gene: TRBV29-1
J gene: TRBJ1-2
CDR3 DNA: TGCAGCGTTGAAGGGACAGGGGATGGCTACACCTTC
CDR3 protein: CSVEGTGDGYTF

D gene: -
clone size: -
V gene: TRBV7-3
J gene: TRBJ2-6
CDR3 DNA: TGTGCCAGCAGCTTCTACGAACCTGGGGCCAACGTCCTGACTTTC
CDR3 protein: CASSFYEPGANVLTF

D gene: -
clone size: -
V gene: TRBV27
J gene: TRBJ1-2
CDR3 DNA: TGTGCCAGCAGTTTTAAGTTCGGGGGGCCTTATGGCTACACCTTC
CDR3 protein: CASSFKFGGPYGYTF

D gene: -
clone size: -
V gene: TRBV7-2
J gene: TRBJ1-1
CDR3 DNA: TGTGCCAGCAGGCCTGGACAGCAGAACACTGAAGCTTTCTTT
CDR3 protein: CASRPGQQNTEAFF

D gene: TRBD1
clone size: -
V gene: TRBV6-6
J gene: TRBJ2-7
CDR3 DNA: TGTGCCAGCACTCGGGACAGAAGGTCCTACGAGCAGTACTTC
CDR3 protein: CASTRDRRSYEQYF

D gene: TRBD1
clone size: once
V gene: TRBV9
J gene: TRBJ2-1
CDR3 DNA: TGTGCCAGCAGCCAGACTGGGACAGGGGGCGAGCAGTTCTTC
CDR3 protein: CASSQTGTGGEQFF

D gene: -
clone size: -
V gene: TRBV3-1/TRBV3-2
J gene: TRBJ2-7
CDR3 DNA: TGTGCCAGCAGCCTCGACAACCTCTACGAGCAGTACTTC
CDR3 protein: CASSLDNLYEQYF

D gene: -
clone size: -
V gene: TRBV20-1
J gene: TRBJ2-3
CDR3 DNA: TGCAGTGCTGCTCAGGGAGATACGCAGTATTTT
CDR3 protein: CSAAQGDTQYF

D gene: TRBD1
clone size: few
V gene: TRBV6-1
J gene: TRBJ1-2
CDR3 DNA: TGTGCCAGCAGTGAAAGGGGGACAGGGAACTATGGCTACACCTTC
CDR3 protein: CASSERGTGNYGYTF

D gene: TRBD1
clone size: -
V gene: TRBV28
J gene: TRBJ1-2
CDR3 DNA: TGTGCCAGCAGTTCAGACAGGGGTCGGAACTATGGCTACACCTTC
CDR3 protein: CASSSDRGRNYGYTF

D gene: TRBD2
clone size: -
V gene: TRBV9
J gene: TRBJ2-5
CDR3 DNA: TGTGCCAGCAGCGTAGATGGGACTAGCGGAACGAAAGAGACCCAGTACTTC
CDR3 protein: CASSVDGTSGTKETQYF

D gene: -
clone size: -
V gene: TRBV6-1
J gene: TRBJ1-5
CDR3 DNA: TGTGCCAGCAGTGAACTAAGGGAGAGCAGTCAGCCCCAGCATTTT
CDR3 protein: CASSELRESSQPQHF

D gene: -
clone size: -
V gene: TRBV3-1/TRBV3-2
J gene: TRBJ1-6
CDR3 DNA: TGTGCCAGCAGCCAATTCCCAGACTCCTATAATTCACCCCTCCACTTT
CDR3 protein: CASSQFPDSYNSPLHF

D gene: TRBD1
clone size: -
V gene: TRBV7-8
J gene: TRBJ2-1
CDR3 DNA: TGTGCCAGCACCCAGGGGGACCCAGGGACGAGCTCCTACAATGAGCAGTTCTTC
CDR3 protein: CASTQGDPGTSSYNEQFF

D gene: -
clone size: -
V gene: TRBV5-1
J gene: TRBJ1-3
CDR3 DNA: TGCGCCAGCAGCCCTACTCGAGACAGGACCTCTGGAAACACCATATATTTT
CDR3 protein: CASSPTRDRTSGNTIYF

D gene: -
clone size: -
V gene: TRBV19
J gene: TRBJ1-2
CDR3 DNA: TGTGCCAGTACCCCCCAGGGTGGAGGGAATTTGTATGGCTACACCTTC
CDR3 protein: CASTPQGGGNLYGYTF

D gene: TRBD1
clone size: -
V gene: TRBV6-5
J gene: TRBJ1-1
CDR3 DNA: TGTGCCAGCAGTCTGCGACAGGGGCCCACTGAAGCTTTCTTT
CDR3 protein: CASSLRQGPTEAFF

D gene: -
clone size: -
V gene: TRBV21-1
J gene: TRBJ2-1
CDR3 DNA: TGTGCCAGCAGCAAGGTTACGGGACAGGGAATTTACAATGAGCAGTTCTTC
CDR3 protein: CASSKVTGQGIYNEQFF

D gene: TRBD1
clone size: -
V gene: TRBV5-5
J gene: TRBJ1-1
CDR3 DNA: TGTGCCAGCAGCTTGGTACAGGGGGGGAAAACTGAAGCTTTCTTT
CDR3 protein: CASSLVQGGKTEAFF

D gene: -
clone size: few
V gene: TRBV9
J gene: TRBJ1-2
CDR3 DNA: TGTGCCAGCAGCGGACAGGCAAACTATGGCTACACCTTC
CDR3 protein: CASSGQANYGYTF

D gene: TRBD1
clone size: -
V gene: TRBV7-8
J gene: TRBJ1-4
CDR3 DNA: TGTGCCAGCAGCTTAGTTGGAGACAGGGGGCGCGAAAAACTGTTTTTT
CDR3 protein: CASSLVGDRGREKLFF

D gene: -
clone size: -
V gene: TRBV9
J gene: TRBJ2-3
CDR3 DNA: TGTGCCAGCAGCGTAGGAAGCCGGGAGAGCACAGATACGCAGTATTTT
CDR3 protein: CASSVGSRESTDTQYF

D gene: -
clone size: -
V gene: TRBV29-1
J gene: TRBJ1-3
CDR3 DNA: TGCAGCGTTGAGAGTCATCAGGGGTACGGAAACACCATATATTTT
CDR3 protein: CSVESHQGYGNTIYF